This T cell receptor (beta chain) emerged from a study of cytomegalovirus exposure and HLA in healthy donors. The V gene's germline CDR1 is SGHTA and CDR2 FQGNSA. Between the trimmed V and J ends, which lost 7 bases and 9 bases, there was a span of 17 bases. The CDR3 totals 13 residues. Primers included in the PCR were 60 Vbeta and 13 Jbeta primers. Sequencing was performed with immunoSEQ multiplex PCR; in TCRdb, only in-frame clones are kept and a portion is missing. Of around 110,000 clones detected, 71% appear once; the ten largest clones hold 2.5% to 3.5%. This receptor was identified in a female donor in good health and CMV-seronegative. Sequences were obtained from PBMCs. The chain links TRBV7-2 to TRBJ2-3; D is unclear. CDR3 bases: TGTGCCAGCAACCCGTTGTTTGAGGCAACGCAGTATTTT. Amino acid sequence: CASNPLFEATQYF.